Shown below are 4 T cell receptor beta chains from a single sample sequenced in a study of cytomegalovirus exposure and HLA in healthy donors. The PCR ran on 60 Vbeta and 13 Jbeta primers. Clones were read by immunoSEQ multiplex PCR, and TCRdb kept only the in-frame ones, dropping some. In the table there are roughly 180,000 clones, roughly 80% of which are singletons. Sequencing was done on a sample of PBMCs. The receptors derive from a woman younger than 30 in good health and CMV-seronegative.

The chain couples TRBV6-5 to TRBJ1-4; 8 bases fit TRBD1. With V trimmed by 5 bases and J by 8 bases, 4 bases remained unmatched. The CDR3 loop spans 13 amino acids. Germline V lookup: CDR1 MNHEY, CDR2 SVGAGI. The CDR3 is CASSQGAGEKLFF. The CDR3 nucleotides are TGTGCCAGCAGTCAGGGGGCTGGGGAAAAACTGTTTTTT.

The genes are TRBV27 and TRBJ1-2; 10 bases are a match to TRBD1. Germline loops: CDR1 MNHEY, CDR2 SMNVEV (reference sequence). The CDR3 runs 14 residues. V shed 2 bases and J 5 bases; nucleotides not matched to a gene: 2. The CDR3 reads CASSLEDRGYGYTF. In nucleotides, the CDR3 is TGTGCCAGCAGTTTAGAGGACAGGGGGTATGGCTACACCTTC.

The chain employs TRBV6-1 and TRBJ2-5, with 7 bases fitting TRBD1. The CDR3 covers 13 residues. Germline CDR1 is MNHNS and CDR2 is SASEGT. Trimming at V came to 7 bases and at J to 7 bases, leaving 9 bases not matched to a gene. CDR3 loop: CASISDRAGTQYF. Here the CDR3 DNA reads TGTGCCAGCATTTCAGACAGGGCAGGGACCCAGTACTTC.

J is TRBJ1-5 and V is TRBV28, with D perhaps TRBD1 (5 bases). This CDR3 comprises 13 residues. Germline CDR1 reads MDHEN; CDR2 reads SYDVKM. V gave up 6 bases and J gave up 4 bases, with 10 bases separating them. CDR3: CASSFDRNQPQHF. Written as DNA, the CDR3 is TGTGCCAGCAGCTTCGACAGAAATCAGCCCCAGCATTTT. Variable domain in full (rest from reference TRBV28 and TRBJ1-5): DVKVTQSSRYLVKRTGEKVFLECVQDMDHENMFWYRQDPGLGLRLIYFSYDVKMKEKGDIPEGYSVSREKKERFSLILESASTNQTSMYLCASSFDRNQPQHFGDGTRLSIL.